These 20 T cell receptor beta chains were sequenced from one sample in a study of T cell clones after liver transplantation. Some clones are missing from TCRdb's copy, which holds only in-frame ones; the method was immunoSEQ multiplex PCR. Among 25,000 to 35,000 clones listed, around 94% were seen once. Sequenced here: CD8+ T cells from blood, sampled 12 months after liver transplant. Source of these receptors: a human patient who received a liver transplant. A share of the T cells may be of graft donor origin.

This clone was seen only once. The J gene is TRBJ2-1, the V gene TRBV12-5; no definite D call. The CDR3 is 24 residues long. Germline-derived CDR1 and CDR2 are LGHNT and FRNRAP. V shed 2 bases and J shed 0 bases, with 35 bases lying between them. CDR3 sequence (DNA): TGTGCTAGTGGTTTGTTAGTCGCAAGCCCACAAAATCCCCGAACCCGGCCCTCCTACAATGAGCAGTTCTTC. Translating gives CASGLLVASPQNPRTRPSYNEQFF.

J is TRBJ2-1 and V is TRBV29-1; D not resolved. The CDR3 covers 12 residues. V shed 1 base and J shed 6 bases, with 7 bases lying between them. Germline CDR1 is SQVTM and CDR2 is ANQGSEA. The CDR3 is CSVEVRGNEQFF. CDR3 DNA sequence: TGCAGCGTTGAAGTCAGAGGCAATGAGCAGTTCTTC.

The rearrangement links TRBV30 to TRBJ2-3; 7 nucleotides match TRBD2. Germline V gives CDR1 GTSNPN, CDR2 SVGIG (reference sequence). The CDR3 spans 15 residues. The ends lost 4 bases at V and 2 bases at J; junction bases unmatched: 9. CDR3 sequence (DNA): TGTGCCTGGACCCTTAGCGGGTCCGACACAGATACGCAGTATTTT. This sequence encodes CAWTLSGSDTDTQYF.

V and J are TRBV29-1 and TRBJ2-1; unclear D gene. The V end lost 3 bases, the J end lost 0 bases, and 15 bases lay between the germline ends. The germline V gene encodes CDR1 SQVTM and CDR2 ANQGSEA. The CDR3 is 16 amino acids. This CDR3 reads CSVDSWPPSSYNEQFF. The CDR3 coding sequence is TGCAGCGTTGATTCTTGGCCACCGAGCTCCTACAATGAGCAGTTCTTC.

This clone was picked up one time. The chain couples TRBV9 to TRBJ2-3, with D perhaps TRBD2 (6 bases). V was shortened by 3 bases and J by 5 bases, with 7 bases between the two germline ends. Germline V gene lookup returns CDR1 SGDLS and CDR2 YYNGEE. This CDR3 has 12 residues. Written as DNA, the CDR3 is TGTGCCAGCAGCGGACTAGGAGATACGCAGTATTTT. Translated, it gives CASSGLGDTQYF.

V usage is TRBV9 and J usage is TRBJ2-7, with a possible D match to TRBD2 (5 bases). Germline CDR1 reads SGDLS; CDR2 reads YYNGEE. V was shortened by 3 bases and J by 3 bases, with 19 bases between the two germline ends. The CDR3 runs to 16 residues. In DNA form, the CDR3 reads TGTGCCAGCAGCGGTAGGGTGATGGCCGGGGTCTACGAGCAGTACTTC. As protein: CASSGRVMAGVYEQYF. Full variable domain (missing parts from reference TRBV9 and TRBJ2-7): DSGVTQTPKHLITATGQRVTLRCSPRSGDLSVYWYQQSLDQGLQFLIQYYNGEERAKGNILERFSAQQFPDLHSELNLSSLELGDSALYFCASSGRVMAGVYEQYFGPGTRLTVT.

The rearrangement links TRBV7-6 to TRBJ2-7; unclear D gene. Looked up from germline, CDR1 is SGHVS and CDR2 is FNYEAQ. V was cut by 3 bases and J by 0 bases, with 12 bases left in between. This CDR3 contains 15 residues. The CDR3 sequence: CASSFEATSSYEQYF. CDR3 coding DNA: TGTGCCAGCAGCTTTGAGGCAACGAGCTCCTACGAGCAGTACTTC.

This chain uses TRBV27 with TRBJ1-1; 11 bases map to TRBD1. The CDR3 is 15 residues long. Germline CDR1 is MNHEY and CDR2 is SMNVEV (reference sequence). Trimming took 5 bases from V and 4 from J; bases not matched to a gene: 6. The CDR3 bases are TGTGCCAGCAGTCCGGACAGGGGGCGTTTCACTGAAGCTTTCTTT. It codes for CASSPDRGRFTEAFF.

This sequence joins TRBV11-2 and TRBJ2-1; D remains unclear. The CDR3 spans 12 residues. The germline V and J ends were trimmed by 4 bases and 7 bases, with 8 bases remaining between them. CDR1 is SGHAT and CDR2 is FQNNGV in the germline V gene. This chain's CDR3 is CASSSWGNEQFF. DNA for the CDR3: TGTGCCAGCAGCTCGTGGGGAAATGAGCAGTTCTTC.

The rearrangement uses TRBV7-8 and TRBJ2-3; D possibly corresponds to TRBD2 (7 bases). This CDR3 is built from 14 residues. The V and J ends lost 5 bases and 3 bases respectively, with 12 bases between them. Germline assignment: CDR1 SGHVS and CDR2 FQNEAQ. The CDR3 region is CASSRGGATDTQYF. In DNA form, the CDR3 reads TGTGCCAGCAGCAGGGGGGGCGCGACAGATACGCAGTATTTT.

The chain couples TRBV7-2 to TRBJ1-4; no firm D call. Germline CDR1 SGHTA, CDR2 FQGNSA. The CDR3 contains 16 residues. Between the trimmed V and J ends, which lost 1 base and 8 bases, there was a span of 17 bases. DNA for the CDR3: TGTGCCAGCAGCTTAGGTCGCTGGGAGATTGGGGAAAAACTGTTTTTT. This translates into CASSLGRWEIGEKLFF. The whole variable domain, filled in from reference TRBV7-2 and TRBJ1-4, reads GAGVSQSPSNKVTEKGKDVELRCDPISGHTALYWYRQSLGQGLEFLIYFQGNSAPDKSGLPSDRFSAERTGGSVSTLTIQRTQQEDSAVYLCASSLGRWEIGEKLFFGSGTQLSVL.

The genes are TRBV10-3 and TRBJ1-2, with 8 bases matching TRBD1. Germline CDR1 and CDR2: ENHRY and SYGVKD. The CDR3 runs to 13 residues. J gave up 1 base and V 10 bases, and 5 bases lay outside the gene matches. CDR3 nucleotide sequence: TGTGCCACCGACAGGGGCGGTAACTATGGCTACACCTTC. Translation: CATDRGGNYGYTF.

This sequence joins TRBV4-1 and TRBJ2-7; the D call may be TRBD1 or TRBD2 (6 bases each). The germline CDR1 and CDR2 sequences are MGHRA and YSYEKL. V was cut by 0 bases and J by 3 bases, with 15 bases left in between. The CDR3 contains 16 residues. CDR3 sequence: CASSQDSGALSYEQYF. CDR3 in DNA: TGCGCCAGCAGCCAAGATTCGGGGGCCCTGAGCTACGAGCAGTACTTC.

CDR3 amino acids: CASSLGHRYGYTF. The CDR3 nucleotides read TGTGCCAGCAGCTTGGGACATCGCTATGGCTACACCTTC. The V and J genes are TRBV7-9 and TRBJ1-2; maybe TRBD1 (6 bases). CDR1 and CDR2 from the germline V gene are SEHNR and FQNEAQ (reference sequence). The V and J ends lost 3 bases and 4 bases respectively, with 9 bases between them. CDR3 length: 13 amino acids.

This clone has a handful of counts. The chain employs TRBV25-1 and TRBJ1-2; the D is unclear. V was trimmed by 0 bases and J by 0 bases, leaving 5 bases between them. The CDR3 is made up of 14 amino acids. Germline CDR1 is MGHDK and CDR2 is SYGVNS. CDR3 loop: CASSEYRSNYGYTF. The CDR3 bases are TGTGCCAGCAGTGAATATAGGTCTAACTATGGCTACACCTTC.

The J gene is TRBJ1-1, the V gene TRBV28, with TRBD1 as a possible D gene (5 bases). The germline V gene encodes CDR1 MDHEN and CDR2 SYDVKM. V was shortened by 6 bases and J by 3 bases, with 14 bases between the two germline ends. The CDR3 contains 14 residues. CDR3 amino acids: CASSPLTRDTEAFF. The CDR3 region has the DNA TGTGCCAGCAGCCCTTTGACCAGGGACACTGAAGCTTTCTTT.

Points on this clone: Other nucleotide sequences in the sample specify the same CDR3. J is TRBJ2-7 and V is TRBV9; the D is unclear. The CDR3 loop spans 13 amino acids. V gave up 2 bases and J gave up 3 bases, with 9 bases separating them. Germline V gene sequence: CDR1 SGDLS, CDR2 YYNGEE. The CDR3 region has the DNA TGTGCCAGCAGCGTGGGTCAGAACTACGAGCAGTACTTC. Translated, it gives CASSVGQNYEQYF. Full variable domain (outside the CDR3, taken from reference TRBV9 and TRBJ2-7): DSGVTQTPKHLITATGQRVTLRCSPRSGDLSVYWYQQSLDQGLQFLIQYYNGEERAKGNILERFSAQQFPDLHSELNLSSLELGDSALYFCASSVGQNYEQYFGPGTRLTVT.

V and J are TRBV9 and TRBJ2-1; unclear D gene. V lost 0 bases to trimming and J lost 7 bases, with 14 bases between them. The germline V gene has CDR1 SGDLS and CDR2 YYNGEE. This CDR3 is 15 amino acids long. CDR3 region: CASSVDGYERNEQFF. Written as DNA, the CDR3 is TGTGCCAGCAGCGTAGATGGTTACGAGAGGAATGAGCAGTTCTTC.

This chain joins TRBV5-4 and TRBJ2-3; possible D gene TRBD2, 5 bases. Trimming pared 4 bases from V and 4 bases from J, leaving 16 bases between. Per germline, CDR1 SGHNT and CDR2 YYREEE (reference sequence). The CDR3 loop spans 15 amino acids. CDR3 loop: CASSLWLEGADTQYF. CDR3 bases: TGTGCCAGCAGCCTTTGGCTAGAGGGCGCAGATACGCAGTATTTT.

The rearrangement links TRBV27 to TRBJ2-7; a weak D match, TRBD2 (5 bases). V lost 7 bases to trimming and J lost 6 bases, with 16 bases between them. Germline CDR1 reads MNHEY; CDR2 reads SMNVEV (reference sequence). This CDR3 is 13 amino acids long. The CDR3 sequence is CASTQCPGCEQYF. The CDR3 region has the DNA TGTGCCAGCACTCAATGCCCGGGGTGCGAGCAGTACTTC.